Listed here are 16 T cell receptor beta chains from one sample, sequenced in a study of shared clonotypes between healthy human individuals. TCRdb's copy holds only in-frame clones and misses some; the assay was immunoSEQ multiplex PCR. The repertoire holds more than 400,000 clones, with approximately 82% as singletons. Material for sequencing was PBMCs. These receptor sequences come from a woman aged 40 to 50 in good health. Some clones in this sample may be carry-over from other donors' samples.

J is TRBJ2-1 and V is TRBV19; 10 bases are shared with TRBD2. J lost 0 bases, V lost 4 bases, and 6 bases had no gene match. The CDR3 totals 17 residues. The germline V gene has CDR1 LNHDA and CDR2 SQIVND (reference sequence). The CDR3 loop reads CASSTIASGSSYNEQFF. CDR3 nucleotides: TGTGCCAGTAGTACGATCGCTAGCGGGAGCTCCTACAATGAGCAGTTCTTC. Variable domain in full (rest from reference TRBV19 and TRBJ2-1): DGGITQSPKYLFRKEGQNVTLSCEQNLNHDAMYWYRQDPGQGLRLIYYSQIVNDFQKGDIAEGYSVSREKKESFPLTVTSAQKNPTAFYLCASSTIASGSSYNEQFFGPGTRLTVL.

This clone has a single count. The chain has TRBV18 and TRBJ1-3, with D hard to call. The CDR3 sequence is 15 residues long. CDR1 and CDR2 (germline): KGHSH, LQKENI. Trimming pared 1 base from V and 0 bases from J, leaving 7 bases between. CDR3 residues: CASSPRLGSGNTIYF. DNA of the CDR3: TGTGCCAGCTCACCACGATTGGGCTCTGGAAACACCATATATTTT.

V is TRBV4-2 and J is TRBJ1-5, with TRBD1 matching over 7 bases. J gave up 5 bases and V 0 bases, and 7 bases lay outside the gene matches. The CDR3 covers 16 residues. The V gene's germline CDR1 is LGHNA and CDR2 YNFKEQ. The CDR3 here is CASSQDGQGDYQPQHF. In nucleotides, the CDR3 is TGTGCCAGCAGCCAAGATGGTCAGGGGGATTATCAGCCCCAGCATTTT.

Worth noting for this clone: Other nucleotide sequences from this sample produce the same CDR3. This chain connects TRBV10-3 to TRBJ1-5, with D maybe TRBD1 (5 bases). The V gene lost 0 bases and the J gene lost 15 bases, with 24 bases spanning the gap. The germline V gene has CDR1 ENHRY and CDR2 SYGVKD. This CDR3 has 16 residues. DNA of the CDR3: TGTGCCATCAGTGAGTCAGGGCACCAGGGTGACGGTCCACGGCATTTT. As protein: CAISESGHQGDGPRHF.

This chain joins TRBV27 and TRBJ2-4, with 9 bases fitting TRBD1. The V gene's germline CDR1 is MNHEY and CDR2 SMNVEV (reference sequence). The CDR3 has 13 residues. The ends lost 6 bases at V and 5 bases at J; junction bases unmatched: 2. The CDR3 sequence is CASRRQGENIQYF. The CDR3 DNA is TGTGCCAGCAGGAGACAGGGGGAAAACATTCAGTACTTC.

This sequence joins TRBV28 and TRBJ2-7; 7 bases are a match to TRBD1. This CDR3 has 15 amino acids. V lost 1 base, J lost 1 base, and 4 bases stayed unmatched. The V gene's germline CDR1 is MDHEN and CDR2 SYDVKM. CDR3 coding DNA: TGTGCCAGCAGTTTATTCGGGGACAGATCCTACGAGCAGTACTTC. Its translation is CASSLFGDRSYEQYF.

For this clone: A much larger clone differs from this one at a single base, so this may be a read error. Within the sample, other DNA sequences also encode this same CDR3. This rearrangement joins TRBV6-5 to TRBJ1-1; no reliable D call. Between the trimmed V and J ends, which lost 0 bases and 8 bases, there was a span of 13 bases. The V gene's germline CDR1 is MNHEY and CDR2 SVGAGI. The CDR3 is 14 residues long. The CDR3 sequence is CASSYSTTGVEAFF. CDR3 in DNA: TGTGCCAGCAGTTACTCGACAACTGGGGTAGAAGCTTTCTTT.

Note on this clone: The sample has other DNA sequences that encode this CDR3 too. This chain connects TRBV10-3 to TRBJ2-1; D call uncertain. Germline V gene lookup returns CDR1 ENHRY and CDR2 SYGVKD. Trimming took 0 bases from V and 5 from J, leaving 2 bases between them. The CDR3 is 12 residues long. Here the CDR3 reads CAISESNNEQFF. CDR3 DNA sequence: TGTGCCATCAGTGAGTCGAACAATGAGCAGTTCTTC.

V is TRBV5-8 and J is TRBJ1-4; D is unresolved. CDR3 length equals 12 residues. The V end was cut by 4 bases, the J end by 8 bases, with 9 bases between. Per germline, CDR1 SGHTS and CDR2 YDEGEE. The CDR3 here is CASSRREEKLFF. The CDR3, as DNA: TGTGCCAGCAGCAGACGGGAAGAAAAACTGTTTTTT.

This chain uses TRBV7-9 with TRBJ2-7; D is unclear. The CDR3 spans 12 residues. Trimming cost V 1 base and J 7 bases, with 8 bases left between them. Germline values: CDR1 SEHNR, CDR2 FQNEAQ (reference sequence). CDR3 loop: CASSLGVGEQYF. Written as DNA, the CDR3 is TGTGCCAGCAGCTTAGGGGTAGGAGAGCAGTACTTC.

V gene TRBV7-9 combines with J gene TRBJ2-3; 9 nucleotides line up with TRBD1. With V trimmed by 7 bases and J by 0 bases, 8 bases remained unmatched. This CDR3 region has 16 residues. CDR1 and CDR2 (germline): SEHNR, FQNEAQ (reference sequence). This chain's CDR3 is CASTPAGTGSTDTQYF. DNA of the CDR3: TGTGCCAGCACCCCGGCGGGGACAGGGAGCACAGATACGCAGTATTTT.

This clone was recorded only once. The genes are TRBV9 and TRBJ2-1; a weak D match, TRBD2 (6 bases). The length of the CDR3 is 13 residues. Trimming stripped 5 bases from V and 3 bases from J, with 9 bases between. Germline CDR1 is SGDLS and CDR2 is YYNGEE. CDR3: CASSRSGYNEQFF. CDR3 nucleotide sequence: TGTGCCAGCAGTCGTAGCGGCTACAATGAGCAGTTCTTC.

This chain joins TRBV4-3 and TRBJ2-1; 16 nucleotides line up with TRBD2. The CDR3 runs 15 residues. The germline gives CDR1 LGHNA, CDR2 YSLEER. Unmatched junction bases numbered 3, after V lost 3 bases and J lost 10 bases. CDR3 bases: TGCGCCAGCAGCCAGGGACTAGCGGGAGGGGAGGAGCAGTTCTTC. Amino acid sequence: CASSQGLAGGEEQFF.

The chain recombines TRBV5-4 with TRBJ1-2; D gene uncertain. Germline CDR1 reads SGHNT; CDR2 reads YYREEE (reference sequence). The CDR3 spans 11 residues. Trimming shortened V by 3 bases and J by 5 bases, and 5 bases separated the two germline ends. CDR3 DNA: TGTGCCAGCAGCTCTCCATATGGCTACACCTTC. Its translation is CASSSPYGYTF.

This rearrangement joins TRBV7-9 to TRBJ1-2, with no clear D. Trimming removed 2 bases at V and 0 bases at J, with 4 bases between. Germline V gene data show CDR1 as SEHNR and CDR2 as FQNEAQ (reference sequence). The CDR3 has 13 residues. CDR3: CASSLRANYGYTF. CDR3 DNA sequence: TGTGCCAGCAGCTTACGAGCTAACTATGGCTACACCTTC. Full variable domain (remainder filled in from reference TRBV7-9 and TRBJ1-2): DTGVSQNPRHKITKRGQNVTFRCDPISEHNRLYWYRQTLGQGPEFLTYFQNEAQLEKSRLLSDRFSAERPKGSFSTLEIQRTEQGDSAMYLCASSLRANYGYTFGSGTRLTVV.

V gene TRBV7-8 combines with J gene TRBJ2-3; D is uncertain. CDR1 is SGHVS, CDR2 FQNEAQ, per germline. The V and J ends lost 3 bases and 6 bases respectively, with 4 bases between them. The CDR3 is 11 amino acids. The CDR3 sequence is CASSFSDTQYF. The CDR3, as DNA: TGTGCCAGCAGCTTCTCGGATACGCAGTATTTT.